These 31 T cell receptor beta chains were all obtained from the same sample, sequenced in a study of OX40 agonist ivuxolimab in advanced cancers. Profiled with immunoSEQ multiplex PCR; TCRdb holds only in-frame clones, not every one. The sample contains about 50,000 clones, approximately 90% of which appear only once. The sample in question was CD4+ or CD8+ T cells sorted from blood, obtained in a trial of the OX40 agonist ivuxolimab. All receptors derive from an adult with an advanced solid tumor such as melanoma, head and neck, liver or kidney cancer.

This clone was recorded only once. The V gene is TRBV4-1, the J gene TRBJ2-7, with D perhaps TRBD1 or TRBD2 (5 bases each). Trimming shortened V by 0 bases and J by 5 bases, and 8 bases separated the two germline ends. The length of the CDR3 is 13 residues. Germline-derived CDR1 and CDR2 are MGHRA and YSYEKL. The CDR3 sequence: CASSQDRGHEQYV. The CDR3 DNA reads as TGCGCCAGCAGCCAAGATCGGGGCCACGAGCAGTACGTC.

The gene calls are TRBV11-1 and TRBJ1-1, with D unclear. Trimming removed 0 bases at V and 10 bases at J, with 12 bases between. Germline V gene data show CDR1 as SGHAT and CDR2 as FQDESV (reference sequence). The CDR3 is 13 amino acids. Here the CDR3 DNA reads TGTGCCAGCAGCTTAGCCCTAACAGAGGGAGCTTTCTTT. Translating gives CASSLALTEGAFF.

V gene TRBV30 combines with J gene TRBJ2-1; D is uncertain. Per the germline V gene, CDR1 is GTSNPN and CDR2 is SVGIG (reference sequence). V gave up 0 bases and J gave up 8 bases, with 8 bases separating them. This CDR3 comprises 12 residues. The CDR3 spells CAWSVLSHEQFF. The DNA of the CDR3 is TGTGCCTGGAGTGTACTCTCCCATGAGCAGTTCTTC.

The J gene is TRBJ2-1, the V gene TRBV9; no firm D call. This CDR3 is built from 14 residues. From germline, CDR1 is SGDLS and CDR2 YYNGEE. V was clipped by 0 bases and J by 9 bases, with 13 bases between them. CDR3 coding DNA: TGTGCCAGCAGCGTAGCTGGTGGGTCTCTTGAGCAGTTCTTC. It is translated as CASSVAGGSLEQFF.

V usage is TRBV19 and J usage is TRBJ2-2; D gene uncertain. The V end was cut by 4 bases, the J end by 5 bases, with 8 bases between. CDR1 and CDR2 (germline): LNHDA, SQIVND (reference sequence). The CDR3 sequence is 13 residues long. The CDR3 DNA follows: TGTGCCAGTAGTACCTCCTTGACCGGGGAGCTGTTTTTT. Translated: CASSTSLTGELFF.

The chain links TRBV11-3 to TRBJ2-1; D remains ambiguous. The CDR3 contains 13 residues. Germline values: CDR1 SGHNT, CDR2 YENEEA. V shed 5 bases and J shed 4 bases, with 9 bases lying between them. CDR3 sequence (DNA): TGTGCCAGCAGCCCTAAGAGGTACAATGAGCAGTTCTTC. Amino acids: CASSPKRYNEQFF.

A single count supports this clone. V gene TRBV6-5 combines with J gene TRBJ2-3, with 8 bases that match TRBD2. The germline V gene encodes CDR1 MNHEY and CDR2 SVGAGI. The V segment lost 2 bases and the J segment 4 bases; nucleotides outside the gene matches: 5. The CDR3 consists of 15 residues. CDR3 in DNA: TGTGCCAGCAGTTACACCGGGGGGGCCGCAGATACGCAGTATTTT. Encoded protein: CASSYTGGAADTQYF.

The chain couples TRBV7-5 to TRBJ2-7. TRBV7-5 is termed a pseudogene. This CDR3 has 13 residues. CDR3 in amino acids: CVRSFRADREQYF. Here the CDR3 DNA reads TGTGTCAGAAGCTTCCGGGCTGACCGCGAGCAGTACTTC.

The rearrangement joins TRBV9 to TRBJ1-3, with a weak D call TRBD1 (5 bases). Trimming shortened V by 5 bases and J by 2 bases, and 8 bases separated the two germline ends. This CDR3 has 13 residues. Germline V lookup: CDR1 SGDLS, CDR2 YYNGEE. The CDR3 loop is CASSGRAGNTIYF. For the CDR3, the DNA is TGTGCCAGCAGTGGCAGGGCTGGAAACACCATATATTTT. Variable domain in full (rest from reference TRBV9 and TRBJ1-3): DSGVTQTPKHLITATGQRVTLRCSPRSGDLSVYWYQQSLDQGLQFLIQYYNGEERAKGNILERFSAQQFPDLHSELNLSSLELGDSALYFCASSGRAGNTIYFGEGSWLTVV.

The chain has TRBV2 and TRBJ2-7; 8 nucleotides agree with TRBD2. This CDR3 has 13 residues. Unmatched junction bases numbered 4, after V lost 7 bases and J lost 2 bases. The V gene's germline CDR1 is SNHLY and CDR2 FYNNEI. This CDR3 is CASITSGAYEQYF. CDR3 coding DNA: TGTGCCAGCATAACTAGCGGTGCCTACGAGCAGTACTTC.

The chain couples TRBV7-2 to TRBJ2-7; D remains ambiguous. Per germline, CDR1 SGHTA and CDR2 FQGNSA. V lost 1 base to trimming and J lost 4 bases, with 8 bases between them. The CDR3 sequence is 13 residues long. CDR3 amino acids: CASSLDGLYEQYF. The CDR3 nucleotides read TGTGCCAGCAGCTTAGATGGTCTTTACGAGCAGTACTTC.

The chain links TRBV9 to TRBJ1-2; TRBD1 aligns across 8 bases. CDR1 SGDLS and CDR2 YYNGEE come from the germline V gene. The CDR3 has 16 residues. Losses at the gene ends were 3 bases for V and 4 bases for J; bases not matched to a gene: 11. The CDR3 DNA follows: TGTGCCAGCAGCGGAGTTGGGACAGGTGGCCTCTATGGCTACACCTTC. Protein product: CASSGVGTGGLYGYTF.

This rearrangement joins TRBV28 to TRBJ1-4; unclear D gene. This CDR3 contains 13 residues. Germline V lookup: CDR1 MDHEN, CDR2 SYDVKM. The ends were cut back, 3 bases at V and 8 bases at J, with 10 bases in the middle. The CDR3 sequence is CASSFGIREKLFF. The CDR3, as DNA: TGTGCCAGCAGTTTTGGCATAAGAGAAAAACTGTTTTTT.

The table lists this clone with a count of one. The rearrangement joins TRBV6-6 to TRBJ2-1; TRBD2 matches 7 bases. V shed 6 bases, J shed 6 bases, and the junction held 11 bases outside the gene matches. This CDR3 has 15 residues. CDR1 is MNHNY and CDR2 is SVGAGI in the germline V gene (reference sequence). The CDR3 nucleotides read TGTGCCAGCAGCGACGGACTTTGGGAGGGCAATGAGCAGTTCTTC. Protein product: CASSDGLWEGNEQFF.

The chain couples TRBV4-1 to TRBJ1-3; a weak D match, TRBD1 (5 bases). Germline V lookup: CDR1 MGHRA, CDR2 YSYEKL. Trimming took 0 bases from V and 4 from J, leaving 10 bases between them. The CDR3 length is 15 residues. The CDR3 DNA is TGCGCCAGCAGCCAAGATGCAGGGAGAGGAAACACCATATATTTT. Amino acid sequence: CASSQDAGRGNTIYF.

This chain links TRBV7-9 with TRBJ2-1; 8 bases map to TRBD2. CDR3 length: 16 residues. CDR1 is SEHNR, CDR2 FQNEAQ, per germline (reference sequence). V was pared by 5 bases and J by 2 bases, with 8 bases of the junction left unmatched. The CDR3 region is CASSPDDSGTYNEQFF. DNA of the CDR3: TGTGCCAGCAGCCCGGACGATAGCGGGACCTACAATGAGCAGTTCTTC. Combining the CDR3 with reference TRBV7-9 and TRBJ2-1 gives the whole variable domain DTGVSQNPRHKITKRGQNVTFRCDPISEHNRLYWYRQTLGQGPEFLTYFQNEAQLEKSRLLSDRFSAERPKGSFSTLEIQRTEQGDSAMYLCASSPDDSGTYNEQFFGPGTRLTVL.

The chain has TRBV27 and TRBJ1-2, with D possibly being TRBD1 (6 bases). V lost 1 base and J lost 4, with 13 bases in between. The germline gives CDR1 MNHEY, CDR2 SMNVEV (reference sequence). This CDR3 has 15 amino acids. This chain's CDR3 is CASSLLAGDSYGYTF. The DNA for the CDR3 is TGTGCCAGCAGTTTATTAGCAGGGGATAGCTATGGCTACACCTTC.

The chain uses TRBV5-1 and TRBJ1-2, with D uncertain. CDR3 length: 15 amino acids. V was shortened by 5 bases and J by 1 base, with 15 bases between the two germline ends. From germline, CDR1 is SGHRS and CDR2 YFSETQ. The CDR3 region is CASSSGFGHNYGYTF. As DNA, the CDR3 is TGCGCCAGCAGTTCAGGCTTCGGGCATAACTATGGCTACACCTTC. The whole variable domain, filled in from reference TRBV5-1 and TRBJ1-2, reads KAGVTQTPRYLIKTRGQQVTLSCSPISGHRSVSWYQQTPGQGLQFLFEYFSETQRNKGNFPGRFSGRQFSNSRSEMNVSTLELGDSALYLCASSSGFGHNYGYTFGSGTRLTVV.

The chain is built from TRBV10-1 and TRBJ1-3; 11 bases are shared with TRBD1. This CDR3 is 19 amino acids long. CDR1 and CDR2 (germline): WNHNN, SYGVQD (reference sequence). The trim removed 8 bases at V and 0 bases at J, leaving 15 bases unmatched. The CDR3 loop reads CASGHRDRGTIYSGNTIYF. As DNA, the CDR3 is TGCGCCAGCGGGCACCGGGACAGGGGGACAATCTACTCTGGAAACACCATATATTTT.

The chain employs TRBV11-2 and TRBJ2-7; 9 bases are shared with TRBD1. Germline V lookup: CDR1 SGHAT, CDR2 FQNNGV. V lost 4 bases and J lost 3; bases outside the gene matches: 4. There are 14 residues in the CDR3. As DNA, the CDR3 is TGTGCCAGCAGCTCGGGACAGGGTATCTACGAGCAGTACGTC. Its translation is CASSSGQGIYEQYV.

This rearrangement joins TRBV5-4 to TRBJ2-7; 8 bases are a match to TRBD2. V lost 4 bases, J lost 4 bases, and 10 bases stayed unmatched. The V gene's germline CDR1 is SGHNT and CDR2 YYREEE (reference sequence). This CDR3 is 15 amino acids long. As DNA, the CDR3 is TGTGCCAGCAGCCGGCCCAGCGGGGGCTCGTACGAGCAGTACTTC. It codes for CASSRPSGGSYEQYF.

The chain recombines TRBV7-9 with TRBJ2-5; TRBD2 agrees at 11 bases. Trimming removed 5 bases from V and 2 bases from J; junction bases left unmatched: 7. Per germline, CDR1 SEHNR and CDR2 FQNEAQ (reference sequence). The CDR3 has 16 residues. The DNA of the CDR3 is TGTGCCAGCAGCAATCCGGGACTAGCGGCTCAAGAGACCCAGTACTTC. This translates into CASSNPGLAAQETQYF. Based on the CDR3 plus reference TRBV7-9 and TRBJ2-5, the full variable domain is DTGVSQNPRHKITKRGQNVTFRCDPISEHNRLYWYRQTLGQGPEFLTYFQNEAQLEKSRLLSDRFSAERPKGSFSTLEIQRTEQGDSAMYLCASSNPGLAAQETQYFGPGTRLLVL.

This chain's CDR3 is CATSSTQAPDQPQHF. The DNA of the CDR3 is TGTGCCACCAGCAGCACTCAGGCACCAGATCAGCCCCAGCATTTT. The chain links TRBV15 to TRBJ1-5; no clear D gene. Looked up from germline, CDR1 is LNHNV and CDR2 is YYDKDF (reference sequence). The CDR3 has 15 amino acids. With 3 bases removed from V and 5 bases from J, the gap between germline ends came to 14 bases.

The chain is built from TRBV6-5 and TRBJ2-1, with a possible D match to TRBD2 (6 bases). This CDR3 region has 11 residues. The V end lost 8 bases, the J end lost 10 bases, and 12 bases lay between the germline ends. Germline-derived CDR1 and CDR2 are MNHEY and SVGAGI. The CDR3 loop is CASLAGGEQFF. CDR3 DNA sequence: TGTGCCAGCCTTGCCGGAGGGGAGCAGTTCTTC.

The chain recombines TRBV2 with TRBJ1-5; no firm D call. Per the germline V gene, CDR1 is SNHLY and CDR2 is FYNNEI. Trimming left V 11 bases short and J 3 bases short, with 17 bases between. The CDR3 spans 14 residues. The CDR3: CASYQGQDNQPQHF. For the CDR3, the DNA is TGTGCCTCCTATCAAGGGCAGGACAATCAGCCCCAGCATTTT.

V is TRBV28 and J is TRBJ2-7, with D maybe TRBD1 (6 bases). Deletions cut 6 bases from V and 0 bases from J, with 12 bases between. The CDR3 length is 14 residues. Germline CDR1 MDHEN, CDR2 SYDVKM. CDR3 amino acids: CASSLTGSSYEQYF. The CDR3 DNA reads TGTGCCAGCAGCCTGACAGGCAGCTCCTACGAGCAGTACTTC.

This clone has more than one count but fewer than ten. The chain has TRBV9 and TRBJ1-4; unclear D gene. This CDR3 is 16 amino acids long. CDR1 is SGDLS and CDR2 is YYNGEE in the germline V gene. Between the trimmed V and J ends, which lost 3 bases and 8 bases, there was a span of 20 bases. This chain's CDR3 is CASSAQREGVREKLFF. DNA of the CDR3: TGTGCCAGCAGCGCCCAGAGGGAGGGAGTGAGAGAAAAACTGTTTTTT.

The chain recombines TRBV15 with TRBJ1-5; D is unclear. Per germline, CDR1 LNHNV and CDR2 YYDKDF (reference sequence). V was trimmed by 0 bases and J by 1 base, leaving 7 bases between them. The CDR3 covers 15 residues. CDR3 amino acids: CATSRDLGSNQPQHF. The CDR3 DNA follows: TGTGCCACCAGCAGAGATTTGGGGAGCAATCAGCCCCAGCATTTT.

This chain uses TRBV29-1 with TRBJ1-2; D is perhaps TRBD1 (5 bases). The CDR3 has 12 residues. Germline values: CDR1 SQVTM, CDR2 ANQGSEA. The ends were cut back, 1 base at V and 8 bases at J, with 11 bases in the middle. The CDR3 DNA sequence: TGCAGCGTTGAAGGTTTGAGGGGCGGCTACACCTTC. This encodes CSVEGLRGGYTF.

The rearrangement links TRBV5-5 to TRBJ1-3; D remains ambiguous. CDR1 is SGHKS and CDR2 is YYEKEE in the germline V gene (reference sequence). Deletions cut 3 bases from V and 1 base from J, with 17 bases between. The CDR3 sequence is 17 residues long. The CDR3 is CASSSEIFWGSGNTIYF. The CDR3 nucleotides read TGTGCCAGCAGCTCTGAAATCTTTTGGGGTTCTGGAAACACCATATATTTT. Complete variable domain (other parts from reference TRBV5-5 and TRBJ1-3): DAGVTQSPTHLIKTRGQQVTLRCSPISGHKSVSWYQQVLGQGPQFIFQYYEKEERGRGNFPDRFSARQFPNYSSELNVNALLLGDSALYLCASSSEIFWGSGNTIYFGEGSWLTVV.

This clone was detected once. CDR3 amino acids: CASRATGNEKLFF. DNA for the CDR3: TGTGCCAGTAGGGCAACTGGGAATGAAAAACTGTTTTTT. The chain joins TRBV19 to TRBJ1-4; D gene ambiguous. Trimming cost V 6 bases and J 5 bases, with 10 bases left between them. This CDR3 comprises 13 residues. The germline V gene has CDR1 LNHDA and CDR2 SQIVND (reference sequence).